The 26 T cell receptor beta chains below were found in one sample sequenced in a study of graft-versus-host responses after intestinal transplantation. No antigen is known for these receptors. Repertoires were generated with immunoSEQ multiplex PCR, while TCRdb's copy carries only in-frame clones and drops some. The profile shows 90,000 to 120,000 clones, less than 90% of them singletons. The sequencing used unstimulated CD4+ T cells sorted from spleen or lymph node cells, collected before intestinal transplant. The origin of the receptors is a human donor who received an intestinal transplant.

The chain's CDR3 is CASMPGPQETQYF. CDR3 DNA: TGTGCCAGCATGCCAGGACCCCAAGAGACCCAGTACTTC. V usage is TRBV2 and J usage is TRBJ2-5; no reliable D call. V was pared by 7 bases and J by 1 base, with 10 bases between. CDR3 length equals 13 residues. Germline V gene data show CDR1 as SNHLY and CDR2 as FYNNEI.

The J gene is TRBJ2-7, the V gene TRBV12-5; the D is unclear. The germline CDR1 and CDR2 sequences are LGHNT and FRNRAP. The CDR3 is 14 amino acids. V was shortened by 2 bases and J by 0 bases, with 8 bases between the two germline ends. The CDR3 loop reads CASGLTANSYEQYF. The DNA for the CDR3 is TGTGCTAGTGGTTTGACAGCTAACTCCTACGAGCAGTACTTC.

The chain couples TRBV30 to TRBJ1-1; D gene ambiguous. V was clipped by 0 bases and J by 10 bases, with 18 bases between them. The CDR3 totals 14 residues. In germline, CDR1 is GTSNPN, CDR2 SVGIG (reference sequence). CDR3 DNA: TGTGCCTGGAGTGTGATATTTAGGGCAGCAGGAGCTTTCTTT. Translation gives CAWSVIFRAAGAFF. The complete variable domain, with remaining parts taken from reference TRBV30 and TRBJ1-1, reads SQTIHQWPATLVQPVGSPLSLECTVEGTSNPNLYWYRQAAGRGLQLLFYSVGIGQISSEVPQNLSASRPQDRQFILSSKKLLLSDSGFYLCAWSVIFRAAGAFFGQGTRLTVV.

This chain connects TRBV5-1 to TRBJ1-5; D perhaps matches TRBD1 (5 bases). Germline CDR1 and CDR2: SGHRS and YFSETQ. The ends were cut back, 1 base at V and 4 bases at J, with 12 bases in the middle. This CDR3 is 15 amino acids long. This CDR3 is CASSLSTGANQPQHF. Written as DNA, the CDR3 is TGCGCCAGCAGCTTGAGTACAGGCGCGAATCAGCCCCAGCATTTT.

The CDR3 spells CASSIDRGNYGYTF. The CDR3 nucleotides are TGTGCCAGTAGTATAGACAGGGGGAACTATGGCTACACCTTC. The chain is built from TRBV19 and TRBJ1-2, with TRBD1 matching over 7 bases. This CDR3 comprises 14 residues. Germline CDR1 is LNHDA and CDR2 is SQIVND (reference sequence). J gave up 2 bases and V 0 bases, and 0 bases lay outside the gene matches.

The genes are TRBV2 and TRBJ2-1; 8 bases agree with TRBD2. The junction had 11 bases not matched to a gene; V was cut back by 9 bases and J by 13 bases. The CDR3 is made up of 12 amino acids. Germline loops: CDR1 SNHLY, CDR2 FYNNEI. CDR3: CARAISGSRQFF. The CDR3 DNA reads TGTGCCAGGGCGATAAGCGGGAGTCGACAGTTCTTC.

The gene calls are TRBV10-3 and TRBJ2-3, with D perhaps TRBD2 (5 bases). CDR1 ENHRY and CDR2 SYGVKD come from the germline V gene. V was shortened by 4 bases and J by 3 bases, with 5 bases between the two germline ends. The CDR3 has 12 residues. CDR3 residues: CAISAGTDTQYF. The DNA of the CDR3 is TGTGCCATCAGTGCGGGGACAGATACGCAGTATTTT.

The rearrangement joins TRBV5-4 to TRBJ2-1; 10 positions agree with TRBD2. The V segment lost 0 bases and the J segment 4 bases; nucleotides outside the gene matches: 4. This CDR3 has 16 amino acids. Germline values: CDR1 SGHNT, CDR2 YYREEE (reference sequence). The chain's CDR3 is CASSLAAAGGYNEQFF. The CDR3 coding sequence is TGTGCCAGCAGCTTGGCCGCAGCGGGAGGGTACAATGAGCAGTTCTTC.

This chain connects TRBV9 to TRBJ1-1; D gene ambiguous. CDR1 is SGDLS and CDR2 is YYNGEE in the germline V gene. V lost 0 bases and J 3 bases, leaving 9 bases between the germline ends. CDR3 length: 14 residues. The CDR3 loop is CASSVDTRYTEAFF. The CDR3 DNA follows: TGTGCCAGCAGCGTAGACACCCGGTACACTGAAGCTTTCTTT.

The chain joins TRBV6-1 to TRBJ2-5, with 7 bases lining up with TRBD1. V gave up 6 bases and J gave up 1 base; unmatched junction bases: 5. The CDR3 totals 14 residues. Germline assignment: CDR1 MNHNS and CDR2 SASEGT. CDR3 coding DNA: TGTGCCAGCAGGGAGAGGGGGCGCCAAGAGACCCAGTACTTC. Its protein product is CASRERGRQETQYF.

The genes are TRBV2 and TRBJ2-3, with 11 bases aligning to TRBD2. There are 16 residues in the CDR3. CDR1 is SNHLY and CDR2 is FYNNEI in the germline V gene. V lost 6 bases and J lost 5; bases outside the gene matches: 10. DNA of the CDR3: TGTGCCAGCAGGGGACTTAGCGGGAGGGGTGTAGATACGCAGTATTTT. It is translated as CASRGLSGRGVDTQYF.

This clone turned up a few times. The chain uses TRBV27 and TRBJ2-1; 8 bases are shared with TRBD2. The V gene end was trimmed by 2 bases and the J gene end by 7 bases; junction bases not matched to a gene: 7. This CDR3 is built from 15 residues. Germline values: CDR1 MNHEY, CDR2 SMNVEV (reference sequence). The CDR3 nucleotides read TGTGCCAGCAGTTTAATGGGCGGGAGGACGAATGAGCAGTTCTTC. It is translated as CASSLMGGRTNEQFF.

This chain uses TRBV11-2 with TRBJ2-2; no definite D call. Germline V gene sequence: CDR1 SGHAT, CDR2 FQNNGV. V lost 2 bases and J lost 4, with 8 bases in between. The CDR3 totals 14 residues. The CDR3 coding sequence is TGTGCCAGCAGCTTATGGAGTGGCACCGGGGAGCTGTTTTTT. This codes for CASSLWSGTGELFF.

This chain links TRBV7-6 with TRBJ2-1, with D possibly matching TRBD2 (5 bases). Germline V gives CDR1 SGHVS, CDR2 FNYEAQ. Trimming left V 1 base short and J 0 bases short, with 22 bases between. The CDR3 extends over 20 amino acids. In DNA form, the CDR3 reads TGTGCCAGCAGCTTAGTCGGGGTAATGGTGCTGGGGAGCTCCTACAATGAGCAGTTCTTC. Encoded protein: CASSLVGVMVLGSSYNEQFF. Looking up the rest from reference TRBV7-6 and TRBJ2-1 gives the full variable domain: GAGVSQSPRYKVTKRGQDVALRCDPISGHVSLYWYRQALGQGPEFLTYFNYEAQQDKSGLPNDRFSAERPEGSISTLTIQRTEQRDSAMYRCASSLVGVMVLGSSYNEQFFGPGTRLTVL.

The rearrangement joins TRBV7-9 to TRBJ2-5, with D possibly being TRBD1 (6 bases). Germline V gives CDR1 SEHNR, CDR2 FQNEAQ (reference sequence). CDR3 length equals 15 residues. Trimming shortened V by 0 bases and J by 9 bases, and 17 bases separated the two germline ends. For the CDR3, the DNA is TGTGCCAGCAGCTTAGCAAGGGACATTCCCCGGGCCCAGTACTTC. Translating gives CASSLARDIPRAQYF.

The chain is built from TRBV12-5 and TRBJ1-6, with D unresolved. This CDR3 is 13 amino acids long. Trimming shortened V by 5 bases and J by 5 bases, and 7 bases separated the two germline ends. The germline gives CDR1 LGHNT, CDR2 FRNRAP. In nucleotides, the CDR3 is TGTGCTAGTGGTAGGTCTGATAATTCACCCCTCCACTTT. Amino acids: CASGRSDNSPLHF.

The chain uses TRBV18 and TRBJ2-7; 7 positions match TRBD1. This CDR3 comprises 13 residues. CDR1 KGHSH and CDR2 LQKENI come from the germline V gene. Unmatched junction bases numbered 4, after V lost 5 bases and J lost 3 bases. Written as DNA, the CDR3 is TGTGCCAGCTCAGCGAGACAGGGCTACGAGCAGTACTTC. Its protein is CASSARQGYEQYF.

This clone was observed a handful of times. The chain uses TRBV6-5 and TRBJ1-6; TRBD1 aligns across 10 bases. The CDR3 has 15 amino acids. The V gene's germline CDR1 is MNHEY and CDR2 SVGAGI. Unmatched junction bases numbered 2, after V lost 0 bases and J lost 9 bases. CDR3 nucleotide sequence: TGTGCCAGCAGTTACTCGGGACAGGGGAGTTCACCCCTCCACTTT. Translating gives CASSYSGQGSSPLHF.

The J gene is TRBJ1-1, the V gene TRBV28; D gene ambiguous. The germline V gene encodes CDR1 MDHEN and CDR2 SYDVKM. The CDR3 runs 12 residues. V was trimmed by 3 bases and J by 5 bases, leaving 7 bases between them. In DNA, the CDR3 is TGTGCCAGCAGTTTTTTAGGAACTGAAGCTTTCTTT. As protein: CASSFLGTEAFF.

The chain couples TRBV6-5 to TRBJ2-5, with D possibly matching TRBD1 (6 bases). Trimming stripped 6 bases from V and 1 base from J, with 12 bases between. The V gene's germline CDR1 is MNHEY and CDR2 SVGAGI. There are 14 residues in the CDR3. The DNA for the CDR3 is TGTGCCAGCAGAGACCAACAGGGCCAAGAGACCCAGTACTTC. Its protein product is CASRDQQGQETQYF.

The rearrangement links TRBV20-1 to TRBJ2-7; D is unclear. The CDR3 sequence is 11 residues long. The germline CDR1 and CDR2 sequences are DFQATT and SNEGSKA (reference sequence). V lost 1 base to trimming and J lost 4 bases, with 5 bases between them. DNA for the CDR3: TGCAGTGCTAGAGGCCAGTACGAGCAGTACTTC. Translation: CSARGQYEQYF.

The rearrangement joins TRBV5-1 to TRBJ1-1; D unclear. CDR1 is SGHRS and CDR2 is YFSETQ in the germline V gene. V lost 5 bases and J 8 bases, leaving 10 bases between the germline ends. There are 11 residues in the CDR3. CDR3 coding DNA: TGCGCCAGCAGAACGTTGGACGAAGCTTTCTTT. Translated: CASRTLDEAFF.

This chain links TRBV25-1 with TRBJ1-1, with D uncertain. CDR1 and CDR2 from the germline V gene are MGHDK and SYGVNS. The CDR3 runs 14 residues. The germline V and J ends were trimmed by 0 bases and 7 bases, with 12 bases remaining between them. The chain's CDR3 is CASSEYSAESEAFF. CDR3 DNA sequence: TGTGCCAGCAGTGAATATTCTGCGGAGAGTGAAGCTTTCTTT.

The chain is built from TRBV6-6 and TRBJ2-5; D is uncertain. Trimming left V 0 bases short and J 4 bases short, with 6 bases between. The germline V gene has CDR1 MNHNY and CDR2 SVGAGI (reference sequence). The CDR3 length is 13 residues. The CDR3 DNA reads TGTGCCAGCAGTTACTCCGTGGGAGAGACCCAGTACTTC. This sequence encodes CASSYSVGETQYF.

V usage is TRBV5-6 and J usage is TRBJ1-2, with TRBD1 matching over 9 bases. Germline values: CDR1 SGHDT, CDR2 YYEEEE. V trimming: 4 bases; J trimming: 4 bases; junction bases outside the gene matches: 8. There are 15 residues in the CDR3. DNA of the CDR3: TGTGCCAGCAGCCCTGGACGGGGACAGGGCTATGGCTACACCTTC. As protein: CASSPGRGQGYGYTF.

The CDR3: CASSLAPLGVETQYF. As DNA, the CDR3 is TGCGCCAGCAGCTTGGCCCCCCTGGGGGTTGAGACCCAGTACTTC. The rearrangement joins TRBV5-1 to TRBJ2-5, with D perhaps given as TRBD1 or TRBD2 (5 bases each). The CDR3 extends over 15 amino acids. V gave up 0 bases and J gave up 5 bases, with 14 bases separating them. Per germline, CDR1 SGHRS and CDR2 YFSETQ.